Below are 6 T cell receptor beta chains sequenced from a single sample in a study of shared clonotypes between healthy human individuals. Generated by immunoSEQ multiplex PCR, the TCRdb table keeps only in-frame clones and is missing some. The sample consists of around 1,100,000 clones, 60% to 85% of them appearing once. The sample comprised memory CD4+ T cells from PBMCs. Subset: CD45RA-negative fraction. The receptor set was obtained from a man between 18 and 35 years old in good health. Some clones in this sample may be carry-over from other donors' samples.

The chain joins TRBV29-1 to TRBJ1-3; no firm D call. Trimming pared 4 bases from V and 0 bases from J, leaving 7 bases between. Germline CDR1 reads SQVTM; CDR2 reads ANQGSEA. The CDR3 sequence is 13 residues long. CDR3 nucleotides: TGCAGCGTTGTCGTTCTCTCTGGAAACACCATATATTTT. Its translation is CSVVVLSGNTIYF.

This clone was seen only once. The chain carries TRBV10-2 and TRBJ2-3, with 10 bases matching TRBD2. The CDR3 extends over 17 amino acids. Germline V gene sequence: CDR1 WSHSY, CDR2 SAAADI. V dropped 10 bases and J dropped 6; count of bases not matched to a gene: 19. The CDR3 reads CATSMSRAGGPRDTQYF. The CDR3 DNA sequence: TGCGCCACCTCTATGAGTCGAGCGGGAGGGCCAAGGGATACGCAGTATTTT.

The gene calls are TRBV29-1 and TRBJ1-3; perhaps TRBD1 as D (6 bases). The germline V and J ends were trimmed by 6 bases and 4 bases, with 10 bases remaining between them. Germline V gives CDR1 SQVTM, CDR2 ANQGSEA. The CDR3 consists of 12 residues. The CDR3 loop is CSVRTDGNTIYF. In DNA, the CDR3 is TGCAGCGTCCGGACAGACGGAAACACCATATATTTT.

This clone turned up a few times. The CDR3 loop reads CASSRGQTPGNTIYF. CDR3 coding DNA: TGTGCCAGCAGTCGCGGACAGACCCCTGGAAACACCATATATTTT. The chain employs TRBV7-3 and TRBJ1-3; maybe TRBD1 (6 bases). The CDR3 sequence is 15 residues long. V was shortened by 6 bases and J by 2 bases, with 14 bases between the two germline ends. The germline gives CDR1 SGHTA, CDR2 FQGTGA.

V and J are TRBV13 and TRBJ2-6, with 9 bases lining up with TRBD2. CDR3 length: 15 residues. CDR1 is PRHDT and CDR2 is FYEKMQ in the germline V gene (reference sequence). J gave up 4 bases and V 3 bases, and 1 base lay outside the gene matches. The CDR3 region is CASSFSGSGANVLTF. The DNA for the CDR3 is TGTGCCAGCAGCTTTAGCGGGAGCGGGGCCAACGTCCTGACTTTC.

Details on this clone: Other nucleotide sequences in the sample specify the same CDR3. The rearrangement uses TRBV7-2 and TRBJ2-7; D is perhaps TRBD2 (7 bases). CDR1 is SGHTA and CDR2 is FQGNSA in the germline V gene. V was shortened by 5 bases and J by 3 bases, with 14 bases between the two germline ends. This CDR3 is 14 amino acids long. Written as DNA, the CDR3 is TGTGCCAGCAGCCTTGAGGGGGGGAGCTACGAGCAGTACTTC. This translates into CASSLEGGSYEQYF.